Here is one T cell receptor beta chain with its context. The antigen is undetermined. The sample originates from a study of blood T cells in healthy people across ages. Through a sample-barcoded 5' primer and a J-beta primer mix, a second PCR was run for roughly 7 to 12 cycles. MiXCR was run by TCRdb on the 5' RACE reads, yielding one entry per CDR3 protein. Here the sample spans roughly 930,000 distinct CDR3 sequences, about 44% being singletons. The V end was cut by 4 bases, the J end by 3 bases, with 13 bases between. The CDR3 length is 13 residues. Germline-derived CDR1 and CDR2 are SQVTM and ANQGSEA. Study-wide points: Possibly, changes in expanded clonotypes were confounded because donor CMV status was unknown. Using unsorted PBMCs precluded a conclusive naive versus antigen-experienced comparison. With age, beta diversity per million T cells declined roughly linearly, significantly by 40. Percentage of naive T cells showed a strong correlation with TCR beta diversity.

This receptor was identified in a young man in good health. V gene TRBV29-1 combines with J gene TRBJ2-7, with D unresolved. Input material: blood. This CDR3 reads CSVVPRTGYEQYF. CDR3 nucleotides: TGCAGCGTTGTTCCCCGAACGGGCTACGAGCAGTACTTC.